The rows below give T cell receptor beta chains drawn from one sample of a study of regulatory T cells in long-lasting Graves disease. TCRdb processed the multiplex PCR reads anew with MiXCR; each CDR3 protein has one entry. The sample includes more than 300,000 distinct CDR3 sequences, about an eighth of them seen just once. The sample also formed part of further work on T cells in Graves' hyperthyroidism and ophthalmopathy.

The sample consisted of peripheral blood mononuclear cells (PBMCs), taken at new diagnosis, from a patient treated with antithyroid drugs. The receptors were gathered from a young woman with Graves disease. Both conserved end residues are part of each CDR3. A D gene is named only where the DNA matches it firmly. Clone size, where shown, is once, few, many, or a class for clones that have expanded.

d_gene	v_gene	abundance	j_gene	CDR3nt	CDR3aa
-	TRBV28	many	TRBJ1-1	TGTGCCAGCAGTTTTTCAATAAATATTAGAGCTTTCTTT	CASSFSINIRAFF
TRBD2	TRBV4-1	few	TRBJ2-2	TGCGCCAGCCTAGCGGTGAACACCGGGGAGCTGTTTTTT	CASLAVNTGELFF
-	TRBV14	few	TRBJ2-1	TGTGCCAGCAGCCAGGTTCTAGCCTCCTACAATGAGCAGTTCTTC	CASSQVLASYNEQFF
-	TRBV6-4	few	TRBJ2-2	TGTGCCAGCAGTGAAGCAGGGAGGACTACCGGGGAGCTGTTTTTT	CASSEAGRTTGELFF
TRBD1	TRBV30	many	TRBJ1-5	TGTGCCTGGAGTAGTAATGGACAGGGACTTCCCCAGCATTTT	CAWSSNGQGLPQHF
-	TRBV9	-	TRBJ1-2	TGTGCCAGCAGCCCGGGGAGCAGCTATGGCTACACCTTC	CASSPGSSYGYTF
TRBD2	TRBV6-1	many	TRBJ2-3	TGTGCCAGCAGACTAGCGGGGCCCCCAGATACGCAGTATTTT	CASRLAGPPDTQYF
TRBD2	TRBV20-1	many	TRBJ2-3	TGCAGTGCCCCAACCCAGACTAGCGGGAATTCAGATACGCAGTATTTT	CSAPTQTSGNSDTQYF
TRBD1	TRBV20-1	-	TRBJ1-6	TGCAGTGCTAGGGAGGGACCGGGACAGGGTAGAACCTGGGGCTCCTATAATTCACCCCTCCACTTT	CSAREGPGQGRTWGSYNSPLHF
-	TRBV6-2/TRBV6-3	-	TRBJ2-1	TGTGCCAGCAAGGTCCCCTCCTACAATGAGCAGTTCTTC	CASKVPSYNEQFF
-	TRBV27	many	TRBJ1-5	TGTGCCAGCAGTTTGGGGGGGTGGAATCAGCCCCAGCATTTT	CASSLGGWNQPQHF
TRBD2	TRBV30	many	TRBJ2-4	TGTGCCTGGAGCAAACAGGCTAGCGGGACCTTCTTCTTCGCCAAAAACATTCAGTACTTC	CAWSKQASGTFFFAKNIQYF
-	TRBV6-5	many	TRBJ1-1	TGTGCCAGCAGTTACTCGGGTTTTGGTCAGTCGTTTGAAGCTTTCTTT	CASSYSGFGQSFEAFF
-	TRBV30	many	TRBJ2-1	TGTGCCTGGAGTGTCGGGGGAGTGGTTGAGCAGTTCTTC	CAWSVGGVVEQFF
TRBD2	TRBV4-1	-	TRBJ2-5	TGCGCCAGCAGCCAAGAGACTAGCGGACGTAAGACCCAGTACTTC	CASSQETSGRKTQYF
TRBD1	TRBV29-1	-	TRBJ1-1	TGCAGCGTTGAAGATACAGGGGGAGATGGCACTGAAGCTTTCTTT	CSVEDTGGDGTEAFF
-	TRBV19	many	TRBJ1-2	TGTGCCAGTAGTATAAACCGCGCGACGGCCCGGGATGGCTACACCTTC	CASSINRATARDGYTF
-	TRBV20-1	-	TRBJ1-5	TGCAGTGCTAGCCACAGCACAGATCAGCCCCAGCATTTT	CSASHSTDQPQHF
-	TRBV5-1	many	TRBJ2-3	TGCGCCAGCAGCTTAAACCCGGGGGCAGATACGCAGTATTTT	CASSLNPGADTQYF
-	TRBV7-9	-	TRBJ1-1	TGTGCCAGCAGCTTCAAGTCGAACACTGAAGCTTTCTTT	CASSFKSNTEAFF
TRBD2	TRBV7-3	few	TRBJ2-1	TGTGCCAGCAGCTTGACTAGCGGCTGGATGAATGAGCAGTTCTTC	CASSLTSGWMNEQFF
TRBD1	TRBV6-1	once	TRBJ1-1	TGTGCCAGCAGTGAAGCGACAGGGATCTCCACTGAAGCTTTCTTT	CASSEATGISTEAFF
TRBD1	TRBV12-3/TRBV12-4	many	TRBJ2-5	TGTGCCAGCAGCTCCCCCGCCCGTGGACAGGGGGAGGAGACCCAGTACTTC	CASSSPARGQGEETQYF
-	TRBV14	few	TRBJ1-1	TGTGCCAGCAGCCTTACCAGAATGAACACTGAAGCTTTCTTT	CASSLTRMNTEAFF